This TCR beta chain was found in a study of T cells in Graves' hyperthyroidism and ophthalmopathy. Study-level information: Blood was drawn when the patient was first diagnosed and still untreated. Study-level points and caveats: The model predicted ophthalmopathy a median about 6.6 months before onset.

RNA transcripts gave rise to amplified TCR beta CDR3 regions. TCR CDR3 regions were first amplified by RT-PCR with HTBI primers. TCRdb recomputed calls from the multiplex PCR reads with MiXCR, one row per CDR3 protein. The sample lists more than 450,000 distinct CDR3 sequences, roughly 21% occurring once. The study based diagnoses on clinical symptoms, serum thyroxine and TRAb, thyroid ultrasound and orbital computed tomography. In its sample, this clonotype was seen once. Its antigen is undetermined. The germline V gene has CDR1 DFQATT and CDR2 SNEGSKA (reference sequence). The CDR3 contains 17 residues. Unmatched junction bases numbered 9, after V lost 5 bases and J lost 1 base.

This TCR derives from a man aged 35-49 years with Graves' ophthalmopathy. Input material: blood. J is TRBJ1-5 and V is TRBV20-1; 12 bases map to TRBD1. The CDR3, as DNA: TGCAGTGCTTACCGGGACAGGGGGCGTTCGAGCAATCAGCCCCAGCATTTT. It encodes CSAYRDRGRSSNQPQHF.